Following are 20 T cell receptor beta chains from one sample sequenced in a study of shared clonotypes between healthy human individuals. Generated by immunoSEQ multiplex PCR, the TCRdb table keeps only in-frame clones and is missing some. The sample has more than 1.2 million clones, 98% seen once. The sequenced sample consisted of naive CD4+ T cells sorted from blood. Specified subset: CD45RA+ positively selected. These receptors were collected from a man under 40 in good health.

This chain joins TRBV4-3 and TRBJ2-3; no reliable D call. CDR1 LGHNA and CDR2 YSLEER come from the germline V gene. This CDR3 region has 13 residues. V gave up 7 bases and J gave up 9 bases, with 17 bases separating them. CDR3 protein: CASKSVGGSTQYF. CDR3 nucleotides: TGCGCCAGCAAATCCGTCGGTGGATCGACGCAGTATTTT.

The chain carries TRBV7-9 and TRBJ2-1, with a tentative D call TRBD1 (6 bases). Germline loops: CDR1 SEHNR, CDR2 FQNEAQ (reference sequence). Trimming removed 3 bases from V and 8 bases from J, with 11 bases in between. The CDR3 spans 13 residues. CDR3 loop: CASSFRGGYEQFF. Written as DNA, the CDR3 is TGTGCCAGCAGCTTTAGAGGGGGTTATGAGCAGTTCTTC.

CDR3 loop: CASRRGPAGSNEQFF. The CDR3 DNA sequence: TGTGCCAGCAGGCGGGGACCAGCGGGATCCAATGAGCAGTTCTTC. The chain has TRBV13 and TRBJ2-1; 7 nucleotides agree with TRBD2. V was clipped by 6 bases and J by 6 bases; unmatched bases: 11. The CDR3 is 15 amino acids. Germline CDR1 reads PRHDT; CDR2 reads FYEKMQ (reference sequence).

The chain combines TRBV5-6 with TRBJ1-5; 10 nucleotides align to TRBD1. CDR1 SGHDT and CDR2 YYEEEE come from the germline V gene. Trimming at V came to 3 bases and at J to 6 bases, leaving 6 bases not matched to a gene. The CDR3 is 15 amino acids. The CDR3 reads CASSSGQGKGQPQHF. For the CDR3, the DNA is TGTGCCAGCAGCTCGGGACAGGGGAAGGGTCAGCCCCAGCATTTT.

The rearrangement links TRBV10-3 to TRBJ1-5, with D uncertain. Trimming shortened V by 3 bases and J by 1 base, and 1 base separated the two germline ends. The germline gives CDR1 ENHRY, CDR2 SYGVKD. The CDR3 totals 12 residues. CDR3 residues: CAISDSNQPQHF. The CDR3 bases are TGTGCCATCAGTGACAGCAATCAGCCCCAGCATTTT.

This clone was seen just once. The chain is built from TRBV7-2 and TRBJ2-3; a possible D gene is TRBD1 (5 bases). Germline lookup yields CDR1 SGHTA and CDR2 FQGNSA. The CDR3 has 14 residues. V lost 6 bases and J 1 base, leaving 11 bases between the germline ends. The chain's CDR3 is CASRFEQGTDTQYF. For the CDR3, the DNA is TGTGCCAGCAGGTTTGAACAGGGCACAGATACGCAGTATTTT. Variable domain in full (rest from reference TRBV7-2 and TRBJ2-3): GAGVSQSPSNKVTEKGKDVELRCDPISGHTALYWYRQSLGQGLEFLIYFQGNSAPDKSGLPSDRFSAERTGGSVSTLTIQRTQQEDSAVYLCASRFEQGTDTQYFGPGTRLTVL.

The chain employs TRBV7-6 and TRBJ2-2, with 8 nucleotides matching TRBD2. With 3 bases clipped from V and 2 bases from J, the junction kept 8 bases outside the gene matches. Germline V gene data show CDR1 as SGHVS and CDR2 as FNYEAQ. This CDR3 has 17 amino acids. CDR3 coding DNA: TGTGCCAGCAGCTTGACTAGCGCTGCGGGCAACACCGGGGAGCTGTTTTTT. Its translation: CASSLTSAAGNTGELFF.

V usage is TRBV7-2 and J usage is TRBJ2-6, with D tentatively TRBD1 (6 bases). V was pared by 5 bases and J by 0 bases, with 11 bases between. CDR1 is SGHTA, CDR2 FQGNSA, per germline. This CDR3 spans 16 amino acids. The CDR3 protein is CASSQQGRSGANVLTF. CDR3 in DNA: TGTGCCAGCAGCCAACAGGGACGCTCTGGGGCCAACGTCCTGACTTTC.

This chain connects TRBV7-3 to TRBJ2-3, with 7 bases lining up with TRBD2. V was clipped by 4 bases and J by 6 bases; unmatched bases: 7. CDR1 SGHTA and CDR2 FQGTGA come from the germline V gene. CDR3 length: 14 amino acids. The CDR3 loop is CASSSSGITDTQYF. CDR3 DNA: TGTGCCAGCAGCTCCAGCGGGATTACTGATACGCAGTATTTT.

The genes are TRBV11-2 and TRBJ2-7; D is uncertain. Germline assignment: CDR1 SGHAT and CDR2 FQNNGV. The CDR3 has 13 amino acids. The ends were cut back, 1 base at V and 3 bases at J, with 7 bases in the middle. The CDR3 DNA follows: TGTGCCAGCAGCTTAGGGACCTTCTACGAGCAGTACTTC. Encoded protein: CASSLGTFYEQYF.

As for this clone: Other nucleotide sequences from this sample produce the same CDR3. The chain is built from TRBV9 and TRBJ2-2, with D unclear. V was clipped by 0 bases and J by 3 bases, with 6 bases between them. This CDR3 is 14 amino acids long. Germline V lookup: CDR1 SGDLS, CDR2 YYNGEE. The DNA of the CDR3 is TGTGCCAGCAGCGTAGGTCGGGACACCGGGGAGCTGTTTTTT. Translation gives CASSVGRDTGELFF.

This clone was picked up one time. This chain uses TRBV7-2 with TRBJ2-7, with unresolved D. Between the trimmed V and J ends, which lost 1 base and 2 bases, there was a span of 12 bases. Germline values: CDR1 SGHTA, CDR2 FQGNSA. CDR3 length equals 15 residues. CDR3 sequence reads: CASSLEGRSPYEQYF. CDR3 DNA: TGTGCCAGCAGCTTAGAAGGCCGAAGCCCCTACGAGCAGTACTTC.

V usage is TRBV10-1 and J usage is TRBJ2-3; the match to TRBD1 covers 10 bases. The V segment lost 6 bases and the J segment 6 bases; nucleotides outside the gene matches: 12. Germline V CDR1 and CDR2: WNHNN, SYGVQD (reference sequence). The length of the CDR3 is 16 residues. The CDR3 DNA reads as TGCGCCAGCAGCAATTTCTCCGGGACAGGGGCGGATACGCAGTATTTT. This gives the protein CASSNFSGTGADTQYF.

The chain combines TRBV6-6 with TRBJ2-4; 8 bases agree with TRBD1. The CDR3 has 15 amino acids. Germline values: CDR1 MNHNY, CDR2 SVGAGI (reference sequence). J gave up 0 bases and V 6 bases, and 4 bases lay outside the gene matches. In DNA form, the CDR3 reads TGTGCCAGCAGACCAGGGGGCTTAGCCAAAAACATTCAGTACTTC. Translated: CASRPGGLAKNIQYF.

This sequence joins TRBV5-1 and TRBJ2-1; D is undetermined. Trimming shortened V by 4 bases and J by 5 bases, and 7 bases separated the two germline ends. From germline, CDR1 is SGHRS and CDR2 YFSETQ. The CDR3 loop spans 12 amino acids. CDR3: CASSVLDNEQFF. Here the CDR3 DNA reads TGCGCCAGCAGCGTCCTCGACAATGAGCAGTTCTTC. Full variable domain (outside the CDR3, taken from reference TRBV5-1 and TRBJ2-1): KAGVTQTPRYLIKTRGQQVTLSCSPISGHRSVSWYQQTPGQGLQFLFEYFSETQRNKGNFPGRFSGRQFSNSRSEMNVSTLELGDSALYLCASSVLDNEQFFGPGTRLTVL.

The V call is TRBV7-6, the J call TRBJ1-4; no definite D call. With 4 bases removed from V and 8 bases from J, the gap between germline ends came to 17 bases. This CDR3 has 15 amino acids. Looked up from germline, CDR1 is SGHVS and CDR2 is FNYEAQ. In DNA, the CDR3 is TGTGCCAGCAGCTCCTACAGAGATGCTCGGGAAAAACTGTTTTTT. Encoded protein: CASSSYRDAREKLFF.

The chain joins TRBV18 to TRBJ1-1; D is perhaps TRBD1 (5 bases). This CDR3 spans 13 amino acids. The germline V gene encodes CDR1 KGHSH and CDR2 LQKENI. V was trimmed by 1 base and J by 4 bases, leaving 7 bases between them. CDR3 loop: CASSPRDGTEAFF. CDR3 nucleotide sequence: TGTGCCAGCTCACCACGGGACGGCACTGAAGCTTTCTTT.

The J gene is TRBJ2-3, the V gene TRBV29-1; 11 bases are shared with TRBD2. Looked up from germline, CDR1 is SQVTM and CDR2 is ANQGSEA. The V segment lost 0 bases and the J segment 1 base; nucleotides outside the gene matches: 9. The CDR3 loop spans 18 amino acids. The CDR3 DNA is TGCAGCGTTGAAGATCTGATTAGCGGGAGGGCCCGCACAGATACGCAGTATTTT. Translating it yields CSVEDLISGRARTDTQYF.

In the case of this clone: The junction differs from germline at one of its ends, possibly a read error. Other DNA sequences in the same sample also yield this CDR3. V and J are TRBV7-7 and TRBJ2-1, with 9 bases lining up with TRBD2. Germline loops: CDR1 SSHAT, CDR2 FNYEAQ (reference sequence). This CDR3 contains 15 residues. CDR3 region: CASSLGAGGVNEQFF. In DNA form, the CDR3 reads TGTGCTAGCAGCTTAGGGGCGGGGGGGGTAAATGAGCAGTTCTTC.

This sequence joins TRBV6-4 and TRBJ2-1; 12 bases are shared with TRBD2. The CDR3 runs 15 residues. Per the germline V gene, CDR1 is MRHNA and CDR2 is SNTAGT. With 6 bases clipped from V and 7 bases from J, the junction kept 7 bases outside the gene matches. CDR3 sequence reads: CASRLAGGPSNEQFF. In nucleotides, the CDR3 is TGTGCCAGCAGGCTAGCGGGAGGGCCCTCAAATGAGCAGTTCTTC.